This T cell receptor beta chain was identified during a study of blood T cell repertoires in COVID-19. In the study overall: Samples representing acute and convalescent COVID-19 were sourced from the United States, Italy and Spain.

Germline CDR1 is LGHDT and CDR2 is YNNKEL (reference sequence). The CDR3 runs 14 residues. The V end lost 4 bases, the J end lost 3 bases, and 10 bases lay between the germline ends. The study drew participants aged about 18 to 90 years from 20 to 30 US areas. Clones were sequenced by immunoSEQ multiplex PCR, and TCRdb holds only the in-frame ones, with some missing. In the table there are about 250,000 clones, more than 75% of which are singletons. The source of this sequence is a woman aged 50 to 60 who had been exposed to COVID-19. Source material: PBMCs or T cells enriched from blood (not recorded which). V gene TRBV3-1 (or the pseudogene TRBV3-2) combines with J gene TRBJ1-3, with D unresolved. This CDR3 reads CASSLLSGGNTIYF. The CDR3 DNA is TGTGCCAGCAGCCTATTATCGGGTGGAAACACCATATATTTT.